This T cell receptor (beta chain) was sequenced during a study of cytomegalovirus exposure and HLA in healthy donors. Regarding this clone: Its cognate antigen is unknown.

V was clipped by 6 bases and J by 6 bases; unmatched bases: 7. Germline CDR1 and CDR2: MDHEN and SYDVKM. CDR3 length equals 14 residues. The PCR used 60 Vbeta and 13 Jbeta primers. In the authors' methods: There were about 80 million unique TCR beta chains by a later count, and some 11 million of them were shared. The protocol was immunoSEQ multiplex PCR, while the TCRdb copy is restricted to in-frame clones and leaves out a portion. V, J and clone size derive from that table, while D and trimming were established from the DNA sequence. The data show tens of thousands of clones, more than 60% seen once. All donors participated as healthy donors of bone marrow. Broader study findings: The study labeled fewer than 200 TCR beta chains cytomegalovirus-associated. Donors were assumed by presence/absence analyses to have roughly uniform sequencing depth.

Sequenced sample: PBMCs. The receptor's source is a man in his forties or fifties in good health and CMV-seronegative. The rearrangement uses TRBV28 and TRBJ1-4, with 7 bases matching TRBD1. In DNA, the CDR3 is TGTGCCAGCAGCTTGGGACAGAAACATGAAAAACTGTTTTTT. Protein product: CASSLGQKHEKLFF.